Following are 6 T cell receptor beta chains from one sample sequenced in a study of human T cells and chemical hapten exposure (dated by TCRdb to the early 2020s). Library creation used RACE. The instrument was a NextSeq 500. Starting from the raw public reads, TCRdb applied fastp trimming at Q25, assembled clones with MiXCR and retained in-frame beta chains. Entries are consolidated by CDR3 protein sequence, retaining the most common genes and DNA. This sample has under 90,000 distinct CDR3 sequences in its table, and over 7% of those were observed once. The ten largest make up about 1.4% of the sample. This specimen's time point label, per the study, means: healthy volunteer bleed at 6 weeks. Unfractionated whole blood was collected in Tempus Blood RNA tubes, and total RNA was extracted from that blood. Sequenced material: whole blood. The receptor source for this set is a male donor in good health. Some clones in this sample may be carry-over from other donors' samples.

This chain's CDR3 is CASSRDEYNEQFF. The CDR3 region has the DNA TGTGCCAGCAGCCGGGACGAGTACAATGAGCAGTTCTTC. V gene TRBV6-6 combines with J gene TRBJ2-1, with D possibly called TRBD1 or TRBD2 (5 bases each). This CDR3 is 13 amino acids long. The V end lost 6 bases, the J end lost 4 bases, and 10 bases lay between the germline ends. CDR1 and CDR2 from the germline V gene are MNHNY and SVGAGI (reference sequence).

This clonotype was seen a handful of times. This rearrangement joins TRBV6-2 or TRBV6-3 to TRBJ2-7, with D maybe TRBD1 (6 bases). V was clipped by 6 bases and J by 2 bases, with 14 bases between them. The CDR3 has 14 residues. CDR1 and CDR2 from the germline V gene are MNHEY and SVGEGT. DNA of the CDR3: TGTGCCAGCAGCTACCGACAGGATCCCTACGAGCAGTACTTC. The encoded protein is CASSYRQDPYEQYF.

This clonotype has only a few counts. This chain links TRBV20-1 with TRBJ1-2, with 7 bases fitting TRBD1. CDR1 DFQATT and CDR2 SNEGSKA come from the germline V gene (reference sequence). The V gene end was trimmed by 0 bases and the J gene end by 4 bases; junction bases not matched to a gene: 5. The CDR3 is made up of 14 amino acids. As DNA, the CDR3 is TGCAGTGCTAGAGATGGGGACAGATCCTATGGCTACACCTTC. This sequence encodes CSARDGDRSYGYTF.

The rearrangement links TRBV29-1 to TRBJ2-3; perhaps TRBD1 as D (6 bases). The CDR3 totals 10 residues. Trimming removed 3 bases at V and 14 bases at J, with 12 bases between. Per the germline V gene, CDR1 is SQVTM and CDR2 is ANQGSEA. The chain's CDR3 is CSVDTGKRYF. The CDR3 nucleotides read TGCAGCGTTGATACAGGGAAGAGGTATTTT.

This clonotype was detected a few times. The chain has TRBV3-1 and TRBJ2-5; 7 nucleotides line up with TRBD1. V shed 4 bases and J 7 bases; nucleotides not matched to a gene: 9. This CDR3 contains 14 residues. CDR1 and CDR2 from the germline V gene are LGHDT and YNNKEL (reference sequence). In DNA form, the CDR3 reads TGTGCCAGCAGCCTCCGGGACAGTCGGGGGACCCAGTACTTC. It translates to CASSLRDSRGTQYF.

The table lists this clonotype with many counts. The chain uses TRBV15 and TRBJ1-4; D ambiguous. The ends were cut back, 2 bases at V and 0 bases at J, with 10 bases in the middle. The CDR3 runs to 16 residues. Per germline, CDR1 LNHNV and CDR2 YYDKDF (reference sequence). In DNA form, the CDR3 reads TGTGCCACCAGCAGAACTGTCCCGCCAACTAATGAAAAACTGTTTTTT. Protein: CATSRTVPPTNEKLFF.